The rows below give T cell receptor beta chains drawn from one sample of a study of vaccination and CD4 T cells after COVID-19. These receptors lack a known antigen. In TCRdb, the PCR reads were re-called with MiXCR into one record per CDR3 protein. The sample gives about 17,000 distinct CDR3 sequences, around 58% of which show up once; more than 9.5% is in the top ten. The sequenced sample consisted of CD4+ T cells from blood, cultured in vitro. Source of these receptors: a human donor who had recovered from COVID-19. The CDR3 runs from the conserved cysteine through the conserved F or W. D genes are given only for firm matches. Only some rows state a clone size, as once, few, many or a class for expanded clones.

D: -; V: TRBV12-3/TRBV12-4; size: few; J: TRBJ1-5; DNA: TGTGCCAGCAGCCCGGGACCGAACAATCAGCCCCAGCATTTT; CDR3: CASSPGPNNQPQHF
D: -; V: TRBV29-1; size: few; J: TRBJ1-1; DNA: TGCAGCGTAGCGTACAGGGTGAACACTGAAGCTTTCTTT; CDR3: CSVAYRVNTEAFF
D: -; V: TRBV30; size: -; J: TRBJ1-5; DNA: TGTGCCTGGAGCCGGACAAGCAATCAGCCCCAGCATTTT; CDR3: CAWSRTSNQPQHF
D: TRBD2; V: TRBV11-2; size: -; J: TRBJ2-1; DNA: TGTGCCAGCAGCCGAATTAGCGGGACCTCCTACAATGAGCAGTTCTTC; CDR3: CASSRISGTSYNEQFF
D: -; V: TRBV5-4; size: -; J: TRBJ1-2; DNA: TGTGCCAGCACCTCGCAGCGGGGGGGGAACTATGGCTACACCTTC; CDR3: CASTSQRGGNYGYTF
D: TRBD1; V: TRBV7-2; size: -; J: TRBJ2-2; DNA: TGTGCCAGCAGCTTAGGGGACAGAAACACCGGGGAGCTGTTTTTT; CDR3: CASSLGDRNTGELFF
D: -; V: TRBV7-2; size: -; J: TRBJ2-5; DNA: TGTGCCAGCAGCCACCTTCGGGTATCGAACCAAGAGACCCAGTACTTC; CDR3: CASSHLRVSNQETQYF
D: -; V: TRBV28; size: -; J: TRBJ1-2; DNA: TGTGCCAGCAGTCGCCCGAGGGATTACTATGGCTACACCTTC; CDR3: CASSRPRDYYGYTF
D: -; V: TRBV20-1; size: -; J: TRBJ2-7; DNA: TGCAGTGCTAGAGCCGGTAGCTCCTACGAGCAGTACTTC; CDR3: CSARAGSSYEQYF
D: -; V: TRBV5-4; size: -; J: TRBJ2-7; DNA: TGTGCCAGCAGCTTTGTACAGGGCTCAAGCGAGCAGTACTTC; CDR3: CASSFVQGSSEQYF
D: TRBD1; V: TRBV20-1; size: -; J: TRBJ2-6; DNA: TGCAGTGCAAAGGTGACAGGGGCGTCCTCTGGGGCCAACGTCCTGACTTTC; CDR3: CSAKVTGASSGANVLTF
D: -; V: TRBV20-1; size: few; J: TRBJ1-1; DNA: TGCAGTGCTAGAGACCTAGACAGCGGGAGCACTGAAGCTTTCTTT; CDR3: CSARDLDSGSTEAFF
D: -; V: TRBV5-1; size: -; J: TRBJ1-2; DNA: TGCGCCAGCAGCTTGGCCGGGGGCAGGGCTAACTATGGCTACACCTTC; CDR3: CASSLAGGRANYGYTF
D: -; V: TRBV19; size: -; J: TRBJ2-1; DNA: TGTGCCAGTAGTATCCCGCCCAGGGGAGGTCGGTCGTCCTACAATGAGCAGTTCTTC; CDR3: CASSIPPRGGRSSYNEQFF
D: -; V: TRBV21-1; size: few; J: TRBJ2-3; DNA: TGTGCCAGCAGCATACCGACTTCCGCCACAGATACGCAGTATTTT; CDR3: CASSIPTSATDTQYF
D: TRBD1; V: TRBV6-2/TRBV6-3; size: -; J: TRBJ1-1; DNA: TGTGCCAGCAGTTACTCTCTGACAGGGGCCAGGGGGAACACTGAAGCTTTCTTT; CDR3: CASSYSLTGARGNTEAFF
D: TRBD1; V: TRBV7-2; size: -; J: TRBJ1-5; DNA: TGTGCCAGCAGCTCGGACAGGGGGGATCAGCCCCAGCATTTT; CDR3: CASSSDRGDQPQHF
D: -; V: TRBV11-1; size: -; J: TRBJ2-1; DNA: TGTGCCAGCAGCGGCGGGGCTCCGCTAAATGAGCAGTTCTTC; CDR3: CASSGGAPLNEQFF
D: TRBD1; V: TRBV12-5; size: -; J: TRBJ1-2; DNA: TGTGCTAGTGCCCCCGGACAGGGGGTGGGTGGCTACACCTTC; CDR3: CASAPGQGVGGYTF
D: TRBD1; V: TRBV20-1; size: few; J: TRBJ1-5; DNA: TGCAGTGCTAGAACGGACAGGGAACAGCCCCAGCATTTT; CDR3: CSARTDREQPQHF
D: -; V: TRBV24-1; size: -; J: TRBJ2-3; DNA: TGTGCCACCAGTGATTTCAAGGGGAGATGGGGCACAGATACGCAGTATTTT; CDR3: CATSDFKGRWGTDTQYF
D: -; V: TRBV6-1; size: few; J: TRBJ1-5; DNA: TGTGCCAGCAGTGACCTGAGGGGCCAGCCCCAGCATTTT; CDR3: CASSDLRGQPQHF
D: -; V: TRBV7-8; size: -; J: TRBJ2-1; DNA: TGTGCCAGCAGCCGGGACAGTTCTAGCGGGTTCTACAATGAGCAGTTCTTC; CDR3: CASSRDSSSGFYNEQFF
D: TRBD2; V: TRBV20-1; size: -; J: TRBJ2-3; DNA: TGCAGTGCTAGGGGGCTAGCGGCTAGCACAGATACGCAGTATTTT; CDR3: CSARGLAASTDTQYF
D: -; V: TRBV27; size: -; J: TRBJ1-5; DNA: TGTGCCAGCAAACCTAGAGGGGGATCGGGCAATCAGCCCCAGCATTTT; CDR3: CASKPRGGSGNQPQHF
D: -; V: TRBV6-5; size: once; J: TRBJ2-1; DNA: TGTGCCAGCAGTTACTCGACGGCGGGACACAATGAGCAGTTCTTC; CDR3: CASSYSTAGHNEQFF
D: -; V: TRBV27; size: -; J: TRBJ1-1; DNA: TGTGCCAGCAGTTTATCACAGGCTTTGGGGACTGAAGCTTTCTTT; CDR3: CASSLSQALGTEAFF
D: -; V: TRBV3-1; size: -; J: TRBJ1-5; DNA: TGTGCCAGCAGCCAACTTCCGGATCAGCCCCAGCATTTT; CDR3: CASSQLPDQPQHF
D: TRBD2; V: TRBV24-1; size: -; J: TRBJ2-1; DNA: TGTGCCACCAGTGATTTGAACCTAGCGGGAGGCAATGAGCAGTTCTTC; CDR3: CATSDLNLAGGNEQFF
D: -; V: TRBV5-1; size: -; J: TRBJ1-1; DNA: TGCGCCAGCAGGGAGGGCCGGGACACTGAAGCTTTCTTT; CDR3: CASREGRDTEAFF
D: -; V: TRBV10-3; size: -; J: TRBJ2-2; DNA: TGTGCCATCAGCGAGAGCTGGGGGAGAACAAACACCGGGGAGCTGTTTTTT; CDR3: CAISESWGRTNTGELFF
D: TRBD2; V: TRBV5-6; size: -; J: TRBJ2-5; DNA: TGTGCCAGCACCCTTACGGGGGGAGGGAAGACCCAGTACTTC; CDR3: CASTLTGGGKTQYF
D: TRBD2; V: TRBV28; size: -; J: TRBJ2-6; DNA: TGTGCCAGCACCGTGGGAGGGCTATTCTCTGGGGCCAACGTCCTGACTTTC; CDR3: CASTVGGLFSGANVLTF